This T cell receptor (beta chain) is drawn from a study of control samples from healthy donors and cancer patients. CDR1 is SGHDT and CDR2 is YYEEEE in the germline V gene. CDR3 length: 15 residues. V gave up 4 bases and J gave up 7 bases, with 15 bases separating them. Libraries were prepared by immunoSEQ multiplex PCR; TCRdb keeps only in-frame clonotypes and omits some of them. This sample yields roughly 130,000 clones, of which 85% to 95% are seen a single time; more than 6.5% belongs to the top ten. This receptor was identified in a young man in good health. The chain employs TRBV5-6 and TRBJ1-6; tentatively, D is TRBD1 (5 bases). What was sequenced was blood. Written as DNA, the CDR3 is TGTGCCAGCAGCACCGACGCAGGGATGAATTCACCCCTCCACTTT. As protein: CASSTDAGMNSPLHF.